This T cell receptor (beta chain) stems from a study of blood T cell repertoires in COVID-19. This CDR3 region has 11 residues. Per germline, CDR1 MDHEN and CDR2 SYDVKM. The protocol was immunoSEQ multiplex PCR, while the TCRdb copy is restricted to in-frame clones and leaves out a portion. The sample consists of approximately 210,000 clones, about 76% of them appearing once. This clone was detected once. The material sequenced was PBMCs or T cells enriched from blood (not recorded which). The clonotype was recovered from a woman between 50 and 59 years old with acute COVID-19. This chain uses TRBV28 with TRBJ1-1; 9 nucleotides match TRBD1. The CDR3 nucleotides are TGTGCTACAGGGGGCCACACTGAAGCTTTCTTT. It codes for CATGGHTEAFF.